This is a list of T cell receptor beta chains from one sample in a study of T cells in Graves' hyperthyroidism and ophthalmopathy. MiXCR, run by TCRdb on the multiplex PCR reads, gives a single entry per CDR3 protein. The sample yields about 270,000 distinct CDR3 sequences, 25% to 30% seen once. Sequencing used blood. The receptor source for this set is a man aged 40-49 years with Graves' hyperthyroidism that later progressed to Graves' ophthalmopathy. CDR3s include the opening cysteine and the closing phenylalanine or tryptophan. A D gene is named only where the DNA matches it firmly. Rows may omit the clone size; those that give it use once, few, many or a size class.

abundance,d_gene,v_gene,j_gene,CDR3nt,CDR3aa
-,TRBD1,TRBV12-3/TRBV12-4,TRBJ1-2,TGTGCCAGCAGTTCTACGACAGGGGGTTTCGGTGGCTACACCTTC,CASSSTTGGFGGYTF
-,-,TRBV5-1,TRBJ1-5,TGCGCCAGCAGCAGGGATACAGGTAGCAATCAGCCCCAGCATTTT,CASSRDTGSNQPQHF
many,-,TRBV30,TRBJ2-1,TGTGCCTGGAGCCTAGCCGCCTACAATGAGCAGTTCTTC,CAWSLAAYNEQFF
-,TRBD1,TRBV15,TRBJ1-1,TGTGCCACCAGCAGAGATTCCCAGGGGGCGCATGAAGCTTTCTTT,CATSRDSQGAHEAFF
many,TRBD2,TRBV6-5,TRBJ2-5,TGTGCCAGCAGTTACTCGGGAGGGCTGAGTAGAGAGACCCAGTACTTC,CASSYSGGLSRETQYF
few,-,TRBV20-1,TRBJ2-7,TGCAGTGCTCGCCGGAATAGCGAGCAGTACTTC,CSARRNSEQYF
many,-,TRBV12-3/TRBV12-4,TRBJ1-1,TGTGCCAGCAGGCAACAGGGTTACACTGAAGCTTTCTTT,CASRQQGYTEAFF
many,-,TRBV5-1,TRBJ2-4,TGCGCCAGCAGGGAGGCTCAGGCCGGACTAGCCAAAAACATTCAGTACTTC,CASREAQAGLAKNIQYF
once,-,TRBV12-3/TRBV12-4,TRBJ1-2,TGTGCCAGCGCCGAAGGCCTCCAGGGTCATGGCTACACCTTC,CASAEGLQGHGYTF
many,-,TRBV5-1,TRBJ1-5,TGCGCCAGCGCTCAAAACAGCGGGTCTCAGCCCCAGCATTTT,CASAQNSGSQPQHF
-,-,TRBV12-5,TRBJ1-1,TGTGCTAGTGGCCAAGGGGCAATGAACACTGAAGCTTTCTTT,CASGQGAMNTEAFF
many,TRBD1,TRBV6-5,TRBJ2-2,TGTGCCAGCAGTTACTGGTCCAGGGGGTCCGGGGAGCTGTTTTTT,CASSYWSRGSGELFF
many,TRBD2,TRBV3-1,TRBJ2-7,TGTGCCAGCAGCCAAGCCGGGCTAGCGGGGCACGAGCAGTACTTC,CASSQAGLAGHEQYF
-,-,TRBV12-3/TRBV12-4,TRBJ2-2,TGTGCCAGTGATACAGGGAACACCGGGGAGCTGTTTTTT,CASDTGNTGELFF
many,-,TRBV20-1,TRBJ2-6,TGCAGTGCTAGCCTCCTCTCTGGGGCCAACGTCCTGACTTTC,CSASLLSGANVLTF
many,-,TRBV14,TRBJ2-2,TGTGCCAGCAGCCGGCAGCTGAACACCGGGGAGCTGTTTTTT,CASSRQLNTGELFF
many,TRBD1,TRBV7-3,TRBJ2-6,TGTGCCAGCAGCTTCTCCGGGACAGGGGCTGGGGCCAACGTCCTGACTTTC,CASSFSGTGAGANVLTF
many,TRBD1,TRBV28,TRBJ2-7,TGTGCCAGCAGAGACTGGACAGGGGGGGCCTACGAGCAGTACTTC,CASRDWTGGAYEQYF
-,-,TRBV5-1,TRBJ1-2,TGCGCCAGCAGCTTGACCCCCGGGGGCAAGGATGGCTACACCTTC,CASSLTPGGKDGYTF
-,-,TRBV11-1,TRBJ1-1,TGTGCCAGCAGCCCGGGGGGGGGCCTATCCCTCGCTTTCTTT,CASSPGGGLSLAFF
many,-,TRBV6-2/TRBV6-3,TRBJ1-2,TGTGCCAGCAGTTATCAGGGTTCAGGCTATGGCTACACCTTC,CASSYQGSGYGYTF
-,-,TRBV12-3/TRBV12-4,TRBJ1-1,TGTGCCAGTAGCCGCTACACTGAAGCTTTCTTT,CASSRYTEAFF
many,TRBD1,TRBV7-2,TRBJ1-5,TGTGCCAGCAGACAAAGAGGGGGACAGGGCAATCAGCCCCAGCATTTT,CASRQRGGQGNQPQHF
many,-,TRBV7-9,TRBJ1-1,TGTGCCAACAGCTTACTCGTGAACACTGAAGCTTTCTTT,CANSLLVNTEAFF
many,-,TRBV10-3,TRBJ2-2,TGTGCCATCAGTGAACCCGAGAACACCGGGGAGCTGTTTTTT,CAISEPENTGELFF
many,-,TRBV5-6,TRBJ2-7,TGTGCCAGCAGCTTCCTAGGGACACGTCGAGAGCAGTACTTC,CASSFLGTRREQYF
-,-,TRBV12-3/TRBV12-4,TRBJ1-1,TGTGCCAGCAGTTTAACAGGGTCGGCTTTCTTT,CASSLTGSAFF
many,-,TRBV6-2/TRBV6-3,TRBJ2-7,TGTGCCAGCAGTTACCTTCGATGGGGGCAGTACTTC,CASSYLRWGQYF
-,TRBD1,TRBV6-2/TRBV6-3,TRBJ1-1,TGTGCCGGCAGCCACAGGGGAGAGAACACTGAAGCTTTCTTT,CAGSHRGENTEAFF
many,TRBD2,TRBV11-2,TRBJ2-7,TGTGCCAGCAGCCCGCGGACTAGCGGGACCTACGAGCAGTACTTC,CASSPRTSGTYEQYF
many,TRBD2,TRBV2,TRBJ2-7,TGTGCCAGCACGCGGGAGGGCCTTTACGAGCAGTACTTC,CASTREGLYEQYF
many,TRBD1,TRBV7-9,TRBJ1-1,TGTGCCAGCAGCTTAGCTATCCGGGACAGAGCTTTCTTT,CASSLAIRDRAFF
few,-,TRBV5-1,TRBJ2-2,TGCGCCAGCAGCTTGGGCGCCCTGGGGGGCACCGGGGAGCTGTTTTTT,CASSLGALGGTGELFF
once,-,TRBV12-3/TRBV12-4,TRBJ1-1,TGTGCCAGCAGTAGACTGGCAGGGGCGGCCACTGAAGCTTTCTTT,CASSRLAGAATEAFF
many,-,TRBV4-1,TRBJ1-1,TGCGCCAGCAGCCAGGGGCAGGCTTACAAATTGAACACTGAAGCTTTCTTT,CASSQGQAYKLNTEAFF
-,TRBD1,TRBV12-3/TRBV12-4,TRBJ1-5,TGTGCCAGCAAGGCGGGACAGGACAATCAGCCCCAGCATTTT,CASKAGQDNQPQHF
many,-,TRBV14,TRBJ1-1,TGTGCCAGCTCCCAAGCCTGGGACACTGAAGCTTTCTTT,CASSQAWDTEAFF
few,TRBD1,TRBV28,TRBJ2-5,TGTGCCAGCAGTAAGAACCGGGACAGGGGTGGTGGAGAGACCCAGTACTTC,CASSKNRDRGGGETQYF
-,-,TRBV7-8,TRBJ2-7,TGTGCCAGCAGCTTGGGTATACGCGAGCAGTACTTC,CASSLGIREQYF
many,-,TRBV7-3,TRBJ1-5,TGTGCCAGCAGCTCCTCTCCGAATCAGCCCCAGCATTTT,CASSSSPNQPQHF
many,TRBD1,TRBV12-3/TRBV12-4,TRBJ2-3,TGTGCCACCTCGGTCCAGGGGGCAGATACGCAGTATTTT,CATSVQGADTQYF
many,-,TRBV20-1,TRBJ1-1,TGCAGTGCTAGCGGCAGGGTGAACACTGAAGCTTTCTTT,CSASGRVNTEAFF
many,TRBD2,TRBV4-2,TRBJ2-5,TGTGCCAGCAGCCCGCGGGGGTACCAAGAGACCCAGTACTTC,CASSPRGYQETQYF
few,TRBD2,TRBV6-5,TRBJ2-5,TGTGCCAGCAGTTACCGACTAGCGGGAGGTCAAGAGACCCAGTACTTC,CASSYRLAGGQETQYF